Sequencing of this T cell receptor beta chain was carried out in a study of CD8 T cells in ankylosing spondylitis. A few counts support this clonotype. What it recognizes is unknown. 5'-RACE, quantitative and with molecular barcodes, yielded the TCR beta libraries. One entry per CDR3 protein, called by TCRdb with MiXCR from the 5' RACE reads. The sample consists of about 33,000 distinct CDR3 sequences, 11% to 15% of them appearing once. General study results and limits: Past research had described some motif variants in reactive arthritis synovial fluid and blood. What appeared characteristic of ankylosing spondylitis blood was a TCR beta motif of fewer than ten highly homologous variants.

This receptor was obtained from a male donor with ankylosing spondylitis or in good health (not recorded which). Sequenced material: blood.

The CDR3 sequence: CASSLAPARMNTEAFF. CDR3 nucleotides: TGTGCCAGCAGCTTAGCTCCGGCCAGGATGAACACTGAAGCTTTCTTT. The chain carries TRBV7-2 and TRBJ1-1, with unresolved D. V shed 0 bases and J shed 0 bases, with 11 bases lying between them. This CDR3 has 16 amino acids. From germline, CDR1 is SGHTA and CDR2 FQGNSA.